The T cell receptor (beta chain) under discussion was sequenced for a study of T cell changes during pregnancy in multiple sclerosis. The data were produced by immunoSEQ multiplex PCR, yet TCRdb's version contains in-frame clones alone and is incomplete. The data hold 18,000 or so clones, with approximately 90% observed a single time. Germline CDR1 MNHEY, CDR2 SVGAGI. The CDR3 loop spans 13 amino acids. V was cut by 4 bases and J by 4 bases, with 10 bases left in between. The chain links TRBV6-5 to TRBJ2-5; perhaps TRBD2 as D (6 bases). The sample was CD8+ T cells from peripheral blood mononuclear cells, taken in the second trimester of pregnancy. The sequence came from a female donor in good health, enrolled as a control in a pregnancy study. The CDR3 region has the DNA TGTGCCAGCAGTTCCTTGGGGGGAGAGACCCAGTACTTC. Protein product: CASSSLGGETQYF.